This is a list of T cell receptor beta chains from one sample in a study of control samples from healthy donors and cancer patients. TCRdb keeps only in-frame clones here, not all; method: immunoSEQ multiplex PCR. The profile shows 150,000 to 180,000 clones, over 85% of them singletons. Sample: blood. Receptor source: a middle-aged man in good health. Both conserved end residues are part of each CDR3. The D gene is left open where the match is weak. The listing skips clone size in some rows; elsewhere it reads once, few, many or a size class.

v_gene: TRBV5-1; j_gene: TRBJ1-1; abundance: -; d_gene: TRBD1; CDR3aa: CASSAPRTGGREAFF; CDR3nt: TGCGCCAGCAGCGCGCCCCGGACAGGGGGAAGGGAAGCTTTCTTT
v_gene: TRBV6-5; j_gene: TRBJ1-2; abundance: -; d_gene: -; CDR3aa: CASSYLSTNPGYTF; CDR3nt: TGTGCCAGCAGTTACCTGTCGACTAATCCTGGCTACACCTTC
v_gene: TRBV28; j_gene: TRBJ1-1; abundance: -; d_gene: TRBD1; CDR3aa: CASRRQGHTEAFF; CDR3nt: TGTGCCAGCAGGCGACAGGGACACACTGAAGCTTTCTTT
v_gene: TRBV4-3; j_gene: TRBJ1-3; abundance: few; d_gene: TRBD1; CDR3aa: CASSQGTGSGNTIYF; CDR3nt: TGCGCCAGCAGCCAGGGGACAGGCTCCGGAAACACCATATATTTT
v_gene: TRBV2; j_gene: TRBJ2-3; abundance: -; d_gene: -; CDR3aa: CASSVRDTQYF; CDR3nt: TGTGCCAGCAGTGTCAGGGATACGCAGTATTTT
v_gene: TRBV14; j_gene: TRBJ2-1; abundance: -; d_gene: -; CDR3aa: CASSQEQRNEQFF; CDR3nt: TGTGCCAGCAGCCAAGAGCAGCGGAATGAGCAGTTCTTC
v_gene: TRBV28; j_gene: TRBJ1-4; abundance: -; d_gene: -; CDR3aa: CASGRVDEKLFF; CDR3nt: TGTGCCAGCGGTCGAGTGGATGAAAAACTGTTTTTT
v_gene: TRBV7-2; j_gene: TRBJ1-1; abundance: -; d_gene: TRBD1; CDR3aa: CASSLQGGLMNTEAFF; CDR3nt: TGTGCCAGCAGTTTACAGGGGGGACTCATGAACACTGAAGCTTTCTTT
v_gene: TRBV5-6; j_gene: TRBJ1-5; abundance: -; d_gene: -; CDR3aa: CASSLGRGQPQHF; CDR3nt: TGTGCCAGCAGCTTGGGCAGGGGTCAGCCCCAGCATTTT
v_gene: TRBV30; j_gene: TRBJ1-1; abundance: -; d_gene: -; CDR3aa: CAWSDRVGRAFF; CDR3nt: TGTGCCTGGAGTGACAGGGTGGGAAGAGCTTTCTTT
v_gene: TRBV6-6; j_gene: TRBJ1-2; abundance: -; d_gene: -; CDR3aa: CASSQTGGYTF; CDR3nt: TGTGCCAGCAGTCAAACAGGTGGCTACACCTTC
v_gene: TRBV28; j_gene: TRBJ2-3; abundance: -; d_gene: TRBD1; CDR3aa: CASSWDRGFSTDTQYF; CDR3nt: TGTGCCAGCAGTTGGGACAGGGGGTTTAGCACAGATACGCAGTATTTT
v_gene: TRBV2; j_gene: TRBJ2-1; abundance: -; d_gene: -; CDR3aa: CAQWEPGQTVWDDEQFF; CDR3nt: TGTGCCCAATGGGAACCGGGGCAGACGGTTTGGGACGATGAGCAGTTCTTC
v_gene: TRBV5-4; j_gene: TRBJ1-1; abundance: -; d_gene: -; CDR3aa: CASSLASDRPNTEAFF; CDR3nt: TGTGCCAGCAGCTTGGCTTCCGACAGGCCGAACACTGAAGCTTTCTTT
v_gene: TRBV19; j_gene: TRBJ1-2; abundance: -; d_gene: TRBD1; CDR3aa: CASSSPGTGGPAGYTF; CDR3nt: TGTGCCAGTAGTAGCCCCGGGACAGGGGGGCCTGCGGGCTACACCTTC
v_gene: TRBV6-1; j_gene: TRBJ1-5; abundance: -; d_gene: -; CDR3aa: CASSEAYRGGNQPQHF; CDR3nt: TGTGCCAGCAGTGAAGCATACCGTGGGGGGAATCAGCCCCAGCATTTT